The present entry profiles one T cell receptor beta chain with its context. A junction boundary mismatches the germline segment, possibly from a read error. In Seattle, patients joined the study during active infection and were tracked longitudinally. Sequencing used immunoSEQ multiplex PCR; TCRdb keeps in-frame clones, though not all of them. There are 390,000 or so clones in the sample; roughly 90% occur only once, and around 3% lies in the top ten. This sample was taken from a study of blood T cell repertoires in COVID-19. The overall study: PBMCs, B-cell-depleted T cells, or T cells provided the cDNA or gDNA that made up the material.

Germline-derived CDR1 and CDR2 are DFQATT and SNEGSKA (reference sequence). The CDR3 length is 10 residues. The sample taken for sequencing was peripheral blood. This sequence was found in a woman aged 25 to 39 with COVID-19, enrolled during active disease. The genes are TRBV20-1 and TRBJ2-5; 8 nucleotides match TRBD1. The CDR3 nucleotides read TGCAGTGCCACACCGGGACAGGTCCACTTC. Protein product: CSATPGQVHF.